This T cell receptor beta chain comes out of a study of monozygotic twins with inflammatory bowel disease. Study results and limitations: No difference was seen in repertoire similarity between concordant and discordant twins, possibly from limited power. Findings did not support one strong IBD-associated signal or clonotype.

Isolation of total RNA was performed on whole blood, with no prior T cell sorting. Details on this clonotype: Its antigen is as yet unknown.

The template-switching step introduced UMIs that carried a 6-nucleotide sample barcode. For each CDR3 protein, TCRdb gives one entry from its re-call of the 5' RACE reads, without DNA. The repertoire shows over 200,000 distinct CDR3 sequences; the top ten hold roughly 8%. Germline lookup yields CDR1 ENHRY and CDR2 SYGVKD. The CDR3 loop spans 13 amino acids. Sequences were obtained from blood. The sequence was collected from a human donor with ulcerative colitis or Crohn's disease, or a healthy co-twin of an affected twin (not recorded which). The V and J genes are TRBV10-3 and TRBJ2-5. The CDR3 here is CAIRNSYTRPQYF.